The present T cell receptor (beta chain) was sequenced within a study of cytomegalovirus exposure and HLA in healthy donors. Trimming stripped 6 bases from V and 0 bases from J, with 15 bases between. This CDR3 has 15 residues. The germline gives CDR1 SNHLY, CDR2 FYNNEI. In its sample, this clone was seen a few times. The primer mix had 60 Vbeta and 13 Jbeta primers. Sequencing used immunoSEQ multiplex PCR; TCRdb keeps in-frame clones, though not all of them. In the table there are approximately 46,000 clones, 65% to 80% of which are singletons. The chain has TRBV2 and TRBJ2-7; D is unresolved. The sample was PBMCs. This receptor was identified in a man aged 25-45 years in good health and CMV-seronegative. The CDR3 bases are TGTGCCAGCAGGATAGGTCGCGGTAGCTCCTACGAGCAGTACTTC. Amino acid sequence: CASRIGRGSSYEQYF.